The next 18 T cell receptor beta chains were all read from a single sample in a study of T-cell reconstitution after alpha-beta-depleted transplantation in children. Researchers prepared the TCRbeta library using unique molecular identifiers, the study reports. TCRdb redid the calling of the PCR reads with MiXCR, one entry per CDR3 protein. The table includes 500,000 or so distinct CDR3 sequences, 32% detected once. This sample comprised PBMCs from the stem cell graft donor, obtained from the stem cell graft. The receptors shown here come from a human donor who donated a stem cell graft to a child with aplastic anemia.

The CDR3 spells CASSPRTGGSYTF. CDR3 coding DNA: TGTGCCAGCAGTCCTCGGACAGGGGGCAGCTACACCTTC. The chain recombines TRBV12-3 or TRBV12-4 with TRBJ1-2; 11 nucleotides align to TRBD1. This CDR3 region has 13 residues. Germline trimming cut 5 bases from V and 9 bases from J; bases unmatched to any gene: 5.

This clonotype has only one observation. The genes are TRBV6-2 or TRBV6-3 and TRBJ2-7, with 9 bases matching TRBD2. The CDR3 has 15 amino acids. Trimming at V came to 6 bases and at J to 3 bases, leaving 9 bases not matched to a gene. Germline assignment: CDR1 MNHEY and CDR2 SVGEGT. In DNA form, the CDR3 reads TGTGCCAGCAGCCATCCTAGCGGGAATCTCTACGAGCAGTACGTC. Its protein product is CASSHPSGNLYEQYV.

This clonotype showed up just a few times. The chain uses TRBV20-1 and TRBJ1-2; D unclear. CDR1 and CDR2 (germline): DFQATT, SNEGSKA (reference sequence). V shed 7 bases and J shed 6 bases, with 9 bases lying between them. The CDR3 runs 10 residues. CDR3 coding DNA: TGCAGTGGAGATTACAATGGCTACACCTTC. Encoded protein: CSGDYNGYTF.

This clonotype showed up just once. V gene TRBV12-3 or TRBV12-4 combines with J gene TRBJ2-3; 9 bases align to TRBD2. V was pared by 5 bases and J by 2 bases, with 5 bases of the junction left unmatched. This CDR3 contains 15 residues. The CDR3 loop is CASSRLAVTTDTQYF. The CDR3 nucleotides are TGTGCCAGCAGTCGACTAGCGGTAACCACAGATACGCAGTATTTT.

This clonotype turned up a few times. J is TRBJ1-1 and V is TRBV27; D possibly corresponds to TRBD1 (6 bases). Germline lookup yields CDR1 MNHEY and CDR2 SMNVEV (reference sequence). V lost 6 bases and J lost 0, with 8 bases in between. The CDR3 is 13 amino acids. CDR3 coding DNA: TGTGCCAGCAGAAAGGGGGTGAACACTGAAGCTTTCTTT. Its translation: CASRKGVNTEAFF.

There are a few counts of this clonotype. This chain's CDR3 is CASSTGLALYEQYF. The CDR3 bases are TGTGCCAGCAGTACGGGACTAGCACTCTACGAGCAGTACTTC. This chain connects TRBV6-1 to TRBJ2-7; 9 bases align to TRBD2. V lost 5 bases and J lost 3; bases outside the gene matches: 5. In germline, CDR1 is MNHNS, CDR2 SASEGT. This CDR3 has 14 amino acids.

V gene TRBV7-2 combines with J gene TRBJ2-7; no reliable D call. Trimming left V 4 bases short and J 3 bases short, with 10 bases between. The germline V gene encodes CDR1 SGHTA and CDR2 FQGNSA. The CDR3 has 13 amino acids. CDR3 residues: CASSYRPNYEQYV. The CDR3 DNA sequence: TGTGCCAGCAGCTACCGACCAAACTACGAGCAGTACGTC.

The chain is built from TRBV7-9 and TRBJ2-1; D unresolved. Germline V gene lookup returns CDR1 SEHNR and CDR2 FQNEAQ (reference sequence). This CDR3 has 17 amino acids. The V end lost 2 bases, the J end lost 4 bases, and 18 bases lay between the germline ends. CDR3 in amino acids: CASSLISVSGVYNEQFF. DNA for the CDR3: TGTGCCAGCAGCTTAATTTCAGTTTCAGGAGTGTACAATGAGCAGTTCTTC.

This clonotype was seen a few times. The chain uses TRBV9 and TRBJ1-4, with 7 nucleotides matching TRBD1. CDR1 is SGDLS and CDR2 is YYNGEE in the germline V gene. This CDR3 spans 16 amino acids. Trimming at V came to 3 bases and at J to 7 bases, leaving 12 bases not matched to a gene. The CDR3 DNA follows: TGTGCCAGCAGCGGATACCGGACAGGAGGAAGTGAAAAACTGTTTTTT. Protein product: CASSGYRTGGSEKLFF.

This clonotype showed up just a few times. The chain couples TRBV20-1 to TRBJ2-3, with D possibly TRBD2 on 5 matching bases. The CDR3 extends over 11 amino acids. Germline V gene data show CDR1 as DFQATT and CDR2 as SNEGSKA (reference sequence). The germline V and J ends were trimmed by 0 bases and 11 bases, with 9 bases remaining between them. CDR3 coding DNA: TGCAGTGCTAGAGACTTCGAGGGGCAGTATTTT. This translates into CSARDFEGQYF.

The chain recombines TRBV29-1 with TRBJ1-2; 9 nucleotides align to TRBD1. The germline gives CDR1 SQVTM, CDR2 ANQGSEA. This CDR3 comprises 13 residues. The V segment lost 6 bases and the J segment 6 bases; nucleotides outside the gene matches: 8. CDR3 amino acids: CSVPGQGFDGYTF. The CDR3 nucleotides read TGCAGCGTCCCGGGACAGGGTTTTGATGGCTACACCTTC.

This chain joins TRBV12-3 or TRBV12-4 and TRBJ2-1; TRBD2 aligns across 7 bases. V lost 0 bases to trimming and J lost 5 bases; unmatched junction nucleotides: 4. CDR3 length: 15 amino acids. The CDR3 nucleotides are TGTGCCAGCAGTTTAGCGCTTCTAGCGGACAATGAGCAGTTCTTC. Translated: CASSLALLADNEQFF.

The V call is TRBV15, the J call TRBJ1-1; no reliable D call. The CDR3 has 13 residues. Trimming shortened V by 1 base and J by 1 base, and 4 bases separated the two germline ends. Germline loops: CDR1 LNHNV, CDR2 YYDKDF (reference sequence). CDR3 sequence (DNA): TGTGCCACCAGCAGAGTAGAGAACACTGAAGCTTTCTTT. Translating it yields CATSRVENTEAFF.

The sample holds a few counts of this clonotype. CDR3 DNA sequence: TGCGCCAGCCGCCCGCGGGCTAGCGGGACTAGCACAGATACGCAGTATTTT. It specifies CASRPRASGTSTDTQYF. J is TRBJ2-3 and V is TRBV5-1, with TRBD2 identical over 9 bases. This CDR3 contains 17 residues. The ends lost 7 bases at V and 0 bases at J; junction bases unmatched: 12. Looked up from germline, CDR1 is SGHRS and CDR2 is YFSETQ.

V gene TRBV18 combines with J gene TRBJ2-1; unclear D gene. CDR1 is KGHSH, CDR2 LQKENI, per germline. V was clipped by 3 bases and J by 10 bases, with 7 bases between them. This CDR3 is built from 11 residues. The CDR3 sequence: CASSPSGEQFF. CDR3 bases: TGTGCCAGCTCACCCTCCGGAGAGCAGTTCTTC.

The J gene is TRBJ2-1, the V gene TRBV3-1; D unresolved. Germline values: CDR1 LGHDT, CDR2 YNNKEL (reference sequence). V was trimmed by 1 base and J by 5 bases, leaving 3 bases between them. CDR3 size: 12 residues. CDR3 nucleotide sequence: TGTGCCAGCAGCCAAGTGAACAATGAGCAGTTCTTC. Its protein is CASSQVNNEQFF.

This clonotype came up a few times. V and J are TRBV24-1 and TRBJ2-1; 10 positions agree with TRBD2. The CDR3 runs to 15 residues. CDR1 is KGHDR, CDR2 SFDVKD, per germline. V was pared by 4 bases and J by 10 bases, with 9 bases of the junction left unmatched. In DNA, the CDR3 is TGTGCCACCAGTGACCCTGGACTAGCGGCCGCCGAGCAGTTCTTC. Amino acids: CATSDPGLAAAEQFF.

J is TRBJ2-7 and V is TRBV11-2, with 8 positions matching TRBD2. The CDR3 sequence is 15 residues long. Germline CDR1 reads SGHAT; CDR2 reads FQNNGV. The trim removed 3 bases at V and 6 bases at J, leaving 10 bases unmatched. The CDR3 nucleotides read TGTGCCAGCAGCTTTGGGGCGGGAGGTCCCTCCGAGCAGTACGTC. Protein: CASSFGAGGPSEQYV.